This T cell receptor beta chain was documented in a study of cytomegalovirus exposure and HLA in healthy donors (dated by TCRdb to about 2017). With respect to the entire study: In an earlier analysis of about 560 of the donors, about 260 Gb of sequence data and 95 million to 130 million unique TCR beta sequences from about 190 million T cells were reported. In addition to the first cohort of approximately 650 subjects, a separate validation cohort of 120 different subjects was used. The aim of the study was to test whether cataloging public T cell receptors could identify signatures of past pathogen exposure. Rather than drawing on any new phenotypic data, the later analysis identified candidate immune exposures from TCR beta sequences and the way those sequences occurred across donors. Among the roughly 400 genotyped donors, around 79% belonged to the genetic ancestry cluster associated with self-reported Caucasian donors. A handful of DR-DQ haplotypes were treated as single units for association and clustering because of strong linkage in the cohort. To study patterns of TCR occurrence, a later analysis re-analyzed previously published TCR beta repertoires from 550 to 800 donors and added high-resolution HLA genotyping. An earlier analysis of fewer than 750 of the donors used high-throughput TCR beta sequencing to judge whether each TCR beta V gene segment behaved as functional or pseudogenic. To predict cytomegalovirus infection status, the study brought together high-throughput TCR immunosequencing, statistical association of individual TCRs with disease status, and machine learning. Every discovery cohort repertoire had been produced on one sequencing platform. HLA typing included class I and class II loci at four-digit resolution. An early release covering approximately 600 HLA-typed donors comprised approximately 290 gigabases of sequencing data and approximately 85 million unique TCR sequences. Donor age, sex, ethnicity and CMV serostatus were compiled alongside the repertoire data. The T cell repertoires of several hundred subjects were profiled by immunosequencing and related to cytomegalovirus serostatus. Typing coverage differed by locus: A, B, C, DRB1 and DQB1 were typed in roughly 620-630 donors, DQA1 in about 550, DPA1 in 600 to 610, and DPB1 in 400 to 480. A later genetic analysis took genome-wide SNP genotypes for about 65% of the 666 donors and used that subset as a discovery cohort. On average, around 230,000 unique TCR beta nucleotide sequences were sequenced per donor among some 420 genotyped donors of the cohort, with 15% to 20% of those sequences being non-productive.

Points on this clone: Its antigen is not yet known. No per-base quality is available; no much larger clone lies one base away.

The germline V and J ends show losses of 7 bases and 5 bases respectively, and no gene match explains 10 bases of the junction. The CDR1 and CDR2 encoded by the germline V gene are SQVTM and ANQGSEA. Inclusive of the bounding cysteine and phenylalanine, the CDR3 is 14 residues long. Only CDR3 DNA is held: 42 bases, read in frame from base 1. The cohort was made up of 666 healthy bone marrow donors. At the time of sampling, every cohort member was nominally healthy, though immune exposures that went unrecorded were likely present. The donor was CMV seronegative and was included in the group of approximately 350 seronegative cohort members. Each donor provided a peripheral blood sample, and peripheral blood mononuclear cells were used for TCR beta sequencing. The Qiagen DNeasy Blood Extraction Kit was used to extract genomic DNA from the blood cell samples. Beyond this particular receptor, the publication reports: A cluster of highly shared sequence variants was judged likely to represent a technical artifact of the sequencing pipeline. Linkage disequilibrium might explain the correlated functional status among segregating V segments, but an unknown experimental factor could not be ruled out. The study gave a list of 150 to 200 TCR beta chains associated with cytomegalovirus. The 87-base-pair reads could not distinguish some IMGT-functional V segments, including TRBV6-2 and TRBV6-3, so those segments were excluded. The authors suggested that the approach could potentially be generalized to other disease states and immunological phenotypes. In a later analysis, HLA-associated TCR beta chains showed more clonal expansion and lower generation probabilities than non-associated chains that were equally common. Most TCR sequences were observed very rarely across donors, whereas some public TCRs were present in many individuals. According to a later analysis, parvovirus B19, influenza, CMV and Epstein-Barr virus appeared linked to several top co-occurrence clusters. The cohort was sequenced for TCR beta chains only, and without alpha or paired-chain data the features that could be detected were limited. A further reported finding was that TCR beta sequences accurately predicted the HLA-A and HLA-B alleles for most subjects in the first cohort. In an earlier analysis of 500 to 650 of the donors, most TCR beta V segments appeared in productive rearrangements about 90% or about 30% of the time, broadly matching IMGT annotations. According to a later genetic analysis, donors in an Asian-associated ancestry cluster had fewer N-insertions in productive TCRs than the approximately 710-donor mean. A few of the identified cytomegalovirus-associated TCR beta chains were confirmed in vitro to be specific for cytomegalovirus antigens. According to a later analysis, TCR association rates differed among HLA loci, with DRB1 alleles showing the most associated TCRs and HLA-C alleles showing the fewest. At a false discovery rate of 0.05, a later analysis linked some 17,000 TCR beta sequences to specific HLA alleles. Roughly 15 rarely observed V segments, including chromosome 9 orphons, were excluded from the earlier analysis of about 500 of the donors because counts were too low. In a later genetic analysis, a missense DCLRE1C variant was associated with V-gene and J-gene trimming of TCR beta chains, and the association was replicated in an independent cohort. Strong co-occurrence of HLA alleles, especially DR and DQ, made assigning TCR associations to individual alleles difficult. In both the original and validation cohorts, the classifier was reported to diagnose cytomegalovirus status with high specificity and sensitivity. Because HLA typing was missing for some donors at each locus, association tests included only the typed subset. Roughly uniform sequencing depth across donors was assumed in presence/absence analyses, although this assumption may not hold. For the cohort, immune exposure information was limited to CMV serostatus. According to a later analysis, most CMV-associated TCR beta chains appeared to be HLA-restricted, and the HLA associations seemed to be driven largely by CMV exposure.

Libraries were built with the immunoSEQ multiplex PCR assay. For the multiplex PCR, a mixture combining 60 forward primers for TCR Vbeta segments and 13 reverse primers for TCR Jbeta segments was used. A multiplex PCR assay on genomic DNA amplified the CDR3 region of rearranged TCR beta genes. The amplified TCR beta libraries were sequenced on the Illumina HiSeq System as 87-base-pair reads. The authors processed their data as follows. A later analysis tallied some 79 million unique TCR beta chains across the 666 repertoires, and around 10 million of those chains were shared by two or more donors. To remove PCR and sequencing errors, raw reads were error-corrected and collapsed into unique sequences using a nearest-neighbor algorithm that merged closely related sequences. CDR3 sequences were aligned to IMGT reference sequences to assign V, D and J gene segments. For a sequence to be retained, a match of at least six nucleotides was required to both a V gene segment and a J gene segment. Rearrangements were classified as productive when the CDR3 lacked stop codons and remained in frame with V and J, and all other rearrangements were classified as non-productive. Following IMGT convention, CDR3 was defined as the stretch from the second conserved V-encoded cysteine up to the conserved J-encoded phenylalanine. The earlier analysis of about 570 of the donors excluded any sequence lacking an unambiguous match to a single V gene segment. An earlier analysis of some 610 of the donors called V segments functional above 56.7% productive rearrangements and segregating when the between-donor standard deviation exceeded 5%. To diagnose cytomegalovirus status from the catalog of TCR beta chain sequences, a statistical classification framework was built. In a later analysis, TCR nucleotide sequences were compared against IMGT/GENE-DB human TR gene sequences so that V and J genes could be assigned. A later analysis assigned CDR3 sequences and most-parsimonious VDJ recombination scenarios with the TCRdist pipeline. In a later analysis, every TCR beta chain was defined by the combination of its CDR3 amino acid sequence and its V-gene family, and reads without a unique V-gene family were dropped. In a later analysis, 500 to 700 highly shared, low-generation-probability nucleotide sequences were removed to address suspected cross-contamination and a sequencing artifact. In a later analysis, a clonal expansion index for each public chain was calculated from normalized within-repertoire ranks of inferred template counts. In a later analysis, generation probabilities were computed using a VDJ recombination model fitted to out-of-frame rearrangements, and the results were checked against IGoR. In a later analysis, hypergeometric tests were used to score TCR-TCR, TCR-HLA and TCR-CMV co-occurrence, with a repertoire-size bias correction applied to TCR pairs. In a later analysis, false discovery rates were estimated by permuting HLA or CMV assignments 20 times. In a later analysis, co-occurring TCRs were grouped with DBSCAN, and TCRdist sequence similarity was added when clustering was performed within HLA-allele-positive subsets. Repertoires with fewer than 30,000 or more than 120,000 public chains were left out of co-occurrence clustering, as were four to six repertoires with anomalous nucleotide sharing. What TCRdb holds here is the immuneACCESS table cut down to in-frame rearrangements. Part of the clones is not present; checked against another copy, under half of the missing clones reflect an unresolved V gene, and the others are unexplained. That table gives V, J and clone size, and the DNA gave D and trimming. The sample has around 180,000 clones on record, around 82% of them singletons. Under 2.5% of the sample rests with the top ten.

This chain is built from TRBV29-1 and TRBJ2-2, with TRBD1 matching 7 junction bases. The specimen sequenced was PBMCs. The clonotype comes from a man in his 60s in good health and CMV-seronegative. The CDR3 here reads CSAAGTAMTGELFF. The DNA sequence is TGCAGCGCCGCCGGGACAGCTATGACCGGGGAGCTGTTTTTT.